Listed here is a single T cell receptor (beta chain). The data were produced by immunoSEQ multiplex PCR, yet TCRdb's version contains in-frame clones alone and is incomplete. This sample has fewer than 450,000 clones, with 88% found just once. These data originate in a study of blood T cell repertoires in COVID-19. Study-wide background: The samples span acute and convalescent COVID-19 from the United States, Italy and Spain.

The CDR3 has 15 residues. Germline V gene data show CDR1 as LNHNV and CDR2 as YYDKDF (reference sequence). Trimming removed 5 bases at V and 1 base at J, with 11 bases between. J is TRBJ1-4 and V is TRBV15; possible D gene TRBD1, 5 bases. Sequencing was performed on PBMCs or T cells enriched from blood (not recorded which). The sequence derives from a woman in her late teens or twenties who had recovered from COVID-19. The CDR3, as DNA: TGTGCCACCAGCGCTCGACAGCGAACTAATGAAAAACTGTTTTTT. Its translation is CATSARQRTNEKLFF.